The TCR beta chain described here comes from a study of cytotoxic CD8 clonotypes in ibrutinib-treated CLL. Study as a whole: The group held roughly twelve relapsed/refractory and around 15 treatment-naive patients, with under 18 IGHV unmutated.

A word on this clone: Its antigen remains unknown.

General study points: Public clonotypes proved infrequent, and on treatment they shrank or remained steady.

This CDR3 has 10 amino acids. V lost 2 bases, J lost 5 bases, and 4 bases lay in between. Germline V gene sequence: CDR1 DFQATT, CDR2 SNEGSKA (reference sequence). The assay was immunoSEQ multiplex PCR, and TCRdb's table has in-frame clones only and misses some. The sample consists of 150,000 to 200,000 clones, more than 70% of them appearing once. This rearrangement joins TRBV20-1 to TRBJ2-7; the D is unclear. The sequenced sample was PBMCs, obtained at disease progression, from a patient treated with ibrutinib. This sequence originates from a human donor with chronic lymphocytic leukemia. CDR3 sequence: CSARSNEQYF. For the CDR3, the DNA is TGCAGTGCTAGATCTAACGAGCAGTACTTC.